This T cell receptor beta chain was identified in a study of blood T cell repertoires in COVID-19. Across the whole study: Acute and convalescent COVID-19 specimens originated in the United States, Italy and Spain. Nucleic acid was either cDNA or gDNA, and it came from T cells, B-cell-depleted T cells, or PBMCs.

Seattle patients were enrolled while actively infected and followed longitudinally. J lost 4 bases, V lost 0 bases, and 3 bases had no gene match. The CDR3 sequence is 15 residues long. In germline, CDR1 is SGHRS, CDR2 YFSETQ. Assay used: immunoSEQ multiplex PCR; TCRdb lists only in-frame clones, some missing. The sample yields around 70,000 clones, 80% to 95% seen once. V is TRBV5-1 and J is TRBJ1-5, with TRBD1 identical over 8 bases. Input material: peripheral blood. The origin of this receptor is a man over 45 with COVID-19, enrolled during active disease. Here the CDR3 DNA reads TGCGCCAGCAGCTTGGGCGGACAGGGTAATCAGCCCCAGCATTTT. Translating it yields CASSLGGQGNQPQHF.